The clone carrying this T cell receptor (beta chain) appeared a few times. Its antigen is not known. The data were obtained in a study of T-cell reconstitution after alpha-beta-depleted transplantation in children. Study-wide findings and caveats: Roughly two months post-transplant, alpha-beta T cells reportedly originated from several hundred graft clones that had expanded.

V gave up 7 bases and J gave up 9 bases, with 10 bases separating them. CDR3 length equals 11 residues. Germline CDR1 and CDR2: SNHLY and FYNNEI. Unique molecular identifiers were built into the TCRbeta library. MiXCR, applied by TCRdb to the PCR reads, yields one record per CDR3 protein. This sample has about 870,000 distinct CDR3 sequences; approximately 15% occur once, and the top ten carry 5%. The clonotype comes from a male patient younger than 18 who had a stem cell transplant for acute lymphoblastic leukemia, so the T cells may come from the graft donor. The J gene is TRBJ2-4, the V gene TRBV2; D gene ambiguous. The sequences come from PBMCs, mostly from graft donor cells, collected 360 days after TCRalphabeta/CD19-depleted stem cell transplant. The chain's CDR3 is CASTKVGIQYF. DNA of the CDR3: TGTGCCAGCACTAAAGTTGGCATTCAGTACTTC.